Below are 4 T cell receptor beta chains sequenced from a single sample in a study of cytomegalovirus exposure and HLA in healthy donors. The PCR had 60 Vbeta and 13 Jbeta primers. Assay: immunoSEQ multiplex PCR; the TCRdb copy retains only in-frame clones and omits some. The sample has approximately 200,000 clones, roughly four fifths seen once; the top ten hold about 2.1%. The sequencing input was PBMCs. These TCRs come from a man under 40 in good health and CMV-seronegative.

CDR3 in amino acids: CASSPSAGLVGGYTF. For the CDR3, the DNA is TGTGCCAGCTCACCTTCAGCGGGGTTGGTCGGTGGCTACACCTTC. The chain joins TRBV18 to TRBJ1-2; D is ambiguous. V lost 3 bases and J 7 bases, leaving 18 bases between the germline ends. The CDR3 is 15 residues long. Per germline, CDR1 KGHSH and CDR2 LQKENI.

J is TRBJ2-5 and V is TRBV28; TRBD1 might be the D (6 bases). CDR1 is MDHEN, CDR2 SYDVKM, per germline. Between the trimmed V and J ends, which lost 5 bases and 1 base, there was a span of 11 bases. CDR3 length equals 14 residues. The CDR3 sequence is CASSRGGPQETQYF. In nucleotides, the CDR3 is TGTGCCAGCAGTCGTGGGGGCCCCCAAGAGACCCAGTACTTC.

The rearrangement links TRBV29-1 to TRBJ2-5; 8 nucleotides line up with TRBD2. CDR1 is SQVTM and CDR2 is ANQGSEA in the germline V gene. This CDR3 region has 13 residues. J was trimmed by 5 bases and V by 8 bases; bases with no gene match: 10. CDR3 protein: CSTLSGGRETQYF. The DNA of the CDR3 is TGCAGCACCTTGAGCGGGGGTCGGGAGACCCAGTACTTC. Looking up the rest from reference TRBV29-1 and TRBJ2-5 gives the full variable domain: SAVISQKPSRDICQRGTSLTIQCQVDSQVTMMFWYRQQPGQSLTLIATANQGSEATYESGFVIDKFPISRPNLTFSTLTVSNMSPEDSSIYLCSTLSGGRETQYFGPGTRLLVL.

The V gene is TRBV18, the J gene TRBJ2-3; TRBD2 agrees at 8 bases. Looked up from germline, CDR1 is KGHSH and CDR2 is LQKENI. The CDR3 consists of 18 residues. J lost 9 bases, V lost 3 bases, and 20 bases had no gene match. As DNA, the CDR3 is TGTGCCAGCTCACCCGTCTCGCCGGGACTAGACGTCCCCGGCACGCAGTATTTT. It translates to CASSPVSPGLDVPGTQYF.